Listed below are T cell receptor beta chains from one sample, sequenced in a study of T cell responses to AZD1222 COVID-19 vaccine. TCRdb's copy holds only in-frame clones and misses some; the assay was immunoSEQ multiplex PCR. The table has roughly 120,000 clones, 92% seen once. The sample in question was peripheral blood, obtained 28 days after the second AZD1222 dose. The origin of the receptors is an adult who received the AZD1222 COVID-19 vaccine. CDR3s include the opening cysteine and the closing phenylalanine or tryptophan. A D gene is named only where the DNA matches it firmly. Only some rows state a clone size, as once, few, many or a class for expanded clones.

j_call clone_size d_call v_call cdr3_nt cdr3_aa
TRBJ2-3 - - TRBV5-1 TGCGCCAGCAGCTTCGACAGGGATACGCAGTATTTT CASSFDRDTQYF
TRBJ2-7 - TRBD1 TRBV5-1 TGCGCCAGCAGCTCTTCTACGACAGGGGGCTACGAGCAGTACTTC CASSSSTTGGYEQYF
TRBJ1-3 - - TRBV6-5 TGTGCAGCAGGAAGGGGCGGAAACACCATATATTTT CAAGRGGNTIYF
TRBJ2-7 - TRBD1 TRBV28 TGTGCCAGCAGTCCGCACGTGCGGACAGGGGTAAGCGAGCAGTACTTC CASSPHVRTGVSEQYF
TRBJ2-1 - TRBD2 TRBV11-1 TGTGCCAGCACCCCTAGGACTAGCGGGGATGAGCAGTTCTTC CASTPRTSGDEQFF
TRBJ2-7 once - TRBV28 TGTGCCAGCAGTCCTTCCGCCATCGACAGGACCAACTCCTACGAGCAGTACTTC CASSPSAIDRTNSYEQYF
TRBJ2-4 - - TRBV11-2 TGTGCCAGCAGCTTAGATCCAGGCCGGGACGAGGGGAACATTCAGTACTTC CASSLDPGRDEGNIQYF
TRBJ2-2 - - TRBV7-2 TGTGCCAGCAGCCTAGCAGTAGGGAACACCGGGGAGCTGTTTTTT CASSLAVGNTGELFF
TRBJ2-5 - TRBD1 TRBV5-1 TGCGCCAGCAGCATTGACAGGGAGCCCTACTTC CASSIDREPYF
TRBJ2-1 - - TRBV27 TGTGCCAGCAGTTTATACGGGGCTTACAATGAGCAGTTCTTC CASSLYGAYNEQFF
TRBJ1-2 - TRBD1 TRBV2 TGTGCCAGCAGTGAAGCACAGGGCGGGACAGATGTATATGGCTACACCTTC CASSEAQGGTDVYGYTF
TRBJ2-1 - TRBD1 TRBV3-1/TRBV3-2 TGTGCCAGCAGCCAGCGGACAGGGGGCGGGGATGAGCAGTTCTTC CASSQRTGGGDEQFF
TRBJ1-6 - - TRBV27 TGTGCCAGCAGTCCGGCCCCACCTGAAAATTCACCCCTCCACTTT CASSPAPPENSPLHF
TRBJ2-3 - - TRBV27 TGTGCCAGCAGTTTGGGGTTTCGCACAGATACGCAGTATTTT CASSLGFRTDTQYF
TRBJ1-3 - - TRBV3-1/TRBV3-2 TGTGCCAGCAGCCACGGGAGTCGCTCTGGAAACACCATATATTTT CASSHGSRSGNTIYF
TRBJ2-7 - - TRBV15 TGTGCCACCAGCAGAGATGGGACGAACGGGGAGCAGTACTTC CATSRDGTNGEQYF
TRBJ2-1 - TRBD2 TRBV10-3 TGTGCCATCAGTGTTCGCGGGGGTTCCAATGAGCAGTTCTTC CAISVRGGSNEQFF
TRBJ2-1 - - TRBV7-6 TGTGCCAGCAGCCCCGGAGAGTATTGGAGCAATGAGCAGTTCTTC CASSPGEYWSNEQFF
TRBJ2-6 - TRBD1 TRBV19 TGTGCCAGTACCTCCGGACAGGGGGTATCCGGGGCCAACGTCCTGACTTTC CASTSGQGVSGANVLTF
TRBJ2-4 - - TRBV5-1 TGCGCCAGCAGCACTCCTTCGGGGCTAGCCAAAAACATTCAGTACTTC CASSTPSGLAKNIQYF
TRBJ1-5 once TRBD1 TRBV28 TGTGCCAGCAGTTCCAATCAGGGGGATCAGCCCCAGCATTTT CASSSNQGDQPQHF
TRBJ2-5 - - TRBV19 TGTGCCAGTAAATCCCCCGGGGGAGAGACCCAGTACTTC CASKSPGGETQYF
TRBJ2-7 - - TRBV11-3 TGTGCCAGCAGCCCGGGACCGCACTACGAGCAGTACTTC CASSPGPHYEQYF
TRBJ1-5 once - TRBV3-1/TRBV3-2 TGTGCCAGCAGCCAAGATGAGGGTCAGCCCCAGCATTTT CASSQDEGQPQHF
TRBJ2-3 - - TRBV3-1/TRBV3-2 TGTGCCAGCAGCCTGGAGGGGTGGACCACAGATACGCAGTATTTT CASSLEGWTTDTQYF
TRBJ2-5 - - TRBV7-2 TGTGCCAGCAGCTTAAATAGTATGGAGACCCAGTACTTC CASSLNSMETQYF
TRBJ2-7 once - TRBV18 TGTGCCAGCTCACCCCAGGGCTTGAGCTCCTACGAGCAGTACTTC CASSPQGLSSYEQYF
TRBJ2-5 once - TRBV11-2 TGTGCCAGCAGCCCGGGGGAGACCCAGTACTTC CASSPGETQYF
TRBJ2-7 - - TRBV28 TGTGCCAGCAGTTTAACTGCGGTTCCCGGGCAGTACTTC CASSLTAVPGQYF
TRBJ2-7 - - TRBV6-5 TGTGCCAGCAGTTACTCGATCCTGGACGGCTACGAGCAGTACTTC CASSYSILDGYEQYF
TRBJ2-1 - TRBD1 TRBV7-9 TGTGCCAGCAGCTTAGACAGGGGGCCTTACAATGAGCAGTTCTTC CASSLDRGPYNEQFF
TRBJ2-3 - TRBD1 TRBV9 TGTGCCAGCAGCGTAGGACAGGGGGATACGCAGTATTTT CASSVGQGDTQYF
TRBJ1-3 - - TRBV7-4 TGTGCCAGCAGCCCTCACGGGCGGCTATCTGGAAACACCATATATTTT CASSPHGRLSGNTIYF
TRBJ2-5 - - TRBV9 TGTGCCAGCAGCGGGTCTGACGGGGGCCAAGAGACCCAGTACTTC CASSGSDGGQETQYF
TRBJ2-2 - - TRBV28 TGTGCCAGCAGACTTAGCGGAGGCACCGGGGAGCTGTTTTTT CASRLSGGTGELFF
TRBJ1-5 - - TRBV19 TGTGCCAGTAGTATCCCCTCTTCGTCAGGGGAGACCAATCAGCCCCAGCATTTT CASSIPSSSGETNQPQHF
TRBJ2-4 - - TRBV7-9 TGTGCCAGCAGCCTTCAAGACGGACCGAAAGCCAAAAACATTCAGTACTTC CASSLQDGPKAKNIQYF
TRBJ2-1 - TRBD2 TRBV28 TGTGCCAGCAGTAAGACTAGCGGGCCCACAGATGAGCAGTTCTTC CASSKTSGPTDEQFF
TRBJ1-4 - - TRBV30 TGTGCCTGGGGCGGGGCGGCAACTAATGAAAAACTGTTTTTT CAWGGAATNEKLFF
TRBJ1-1 - - TRBV9 TGTGCCAGCAGCTCCAGGGTTGGGGGTGCGAACACTGAAGCTTTCTTT CASSSRVGGANTEAFF
TRBJ2-7 - TRBD2 TRBV2 TGTGCCAGCGGCGCCTCTAGCGGTTCCTACGAGCAGTACTTC CASGASSGSYEQYF